These 10 T cell receptor beta chains were sequenced from one sample in a study of technical replicates of blood from several donors. The data were produced by immunoSEQ multiplex PCR, yet TCRdb's version contains in-frame clones alone and is incomplete. The sample records 80,000 or so clones, about 98% being singletons. The sample was T cells isolated from PBMCs. The source is a human donor in good health.

The V and J genes are TRBV27 and TRBJ1-1; maybe TRBD1 (6 bases). Deletions cut 3 bases from V and 1 base from J, with 9 bases between. The CDR3 is made up of 14 amino acids. CDR1 is MNHEY and CDR2 is SMNVEV in the germline V gene (reference sequence). The CDR3 bases are TGTGCCAGCAGTTTCGGGGGGGCGAACACTGAAGCTTTCTTT. Its translation: CASSFGGANTEAFF.

The rearrangement uses TRBV29-1 and TRBJ2-7; D is unresolved. Trimming removed 5 bases at V and 0 bases at J, with 14 bases between. The CDR3 sequence is 14 residues long. The germline gives CDR1 SQVTM, CDR2 ANQGSEA. In DNA form, the CDR3 reads TGCAGCGTTCAAGGCGGCTCAAGCTCCTACGAGCAGTACTTC. Its translation is CSVQGGSSSYEQYF.

The chain employs TRBV4-1 and TRBJ1-2; weak D call: TRBD1 (5 bases). Germline values: CDR1 MGHRA, CDR2 YSYEKL. Trimming left V 3 bases short and J 8 bases short, with 16 bases between. The CDR3 loop spans 14 amino acids. The chain's CDR3 is CASSHPGQIRGYTF. CDR3 DNA sequence: TGCGCCAGCAGCCACCCCGGACAAATTCGGGGCTACACCTTC.

This sequence joins TRBV28 and TRBJ2-7; no reliable D call. Germline V gives CDR1 MDHEN, CDR2 SYDVKM. V gave up 3 bases and J gave up 7 bases, with 7 bases separating them. CDR3 length equals 11 residues. The CDR3, as DNA: TGTGCCAGCAGTTTCGAGGTGGAGCAGTACTTC. Translated, it gives CASSFEVEQYF.

In its sample, this clone was seen a few times. The chain has TRBV19 and TRBJ1-5; no firm D call. The CDR3 runs 13 residues. Germline CDR1 and CDR2: LNHDA and SQIVND (reference sequence). V was pared by 5 bases and J by 5 bases, with 10 bases between. CDR3 sequence (DNA): TGTGCCAGTAGTTATCGGGTAGATCAGCCCCAGCATTTT. Its protein product is CASSYRVDQPQHF.

A single count supports this clone. This rearrangement joins TRBV19 to TRBJ1-1; TRBD1 might be the D (6 bases). The V end lost 2 bases, the J end lost 3 bases, and 10 bases lay between the germline ends. This CDR3 has 14 residues. Germline loops: CDR1 LNHDA, CDR2 SQIVND (reference sequence). In nucleotides, the CDR3 is TGTGCCAGTAGTATAAGGGGGGGAGACACTGAAGCTTTCTTT. Translation: CASSIRGGDTEAFF.

Here the CDR3 DNA reads TGCGCCAGCAGCTTGTTTCGACGGGCCGACGAGGGTGATACGCAGTATTTT. Amino acids: CASSLFRRADEGDTQYF. The chain has TRBV5-1 and TRBJ2-3; D perhaps matches TRBD2 (5 bases). V lost 1 base and J 6 bases, leaving 21 bases between the germline ends. The CDR3 is 17 residues long. The germline V gene has CDR1 SGHRS and CDR2 YFSETQ.

This chain joins TRBV15 and TRBJ2-7; D perhaps matches TRBD1 (6 bases). The CDR3 has 14 amino acids. The germline gives CDR1 LNHNV, CDR2 YYDKDF (reference sequence). Trimming removed 2 bases from V and 2 bases from J, with 10 bases in between. Here the CDR3 reads CATSRPGQTYEQYF. The CDR3 coding sequence is TGTGCCACCAGCAGACCAGGACAGACCTACGAGCAGTACTTC.

This clone was observed a single time. The rearrangement links TRBV5-4 to TRBJ2-7; 9 nucleotides line up with TRBD1. Germline CDR1 and CDR2: SGHNT and YYREEE (reference sequence). J was trimmed by 6 bases and V by 3 bases; bases with no gene match: 10. The length of the CDR3 is 15 residues. The CDR3 loop reads CASSSPGQGEGEQYF. The CDR3 DNA reads TGTGCCAGCAGCTCCCCGGGACAGGGAGAAGGCGAGCAGTACTTC. Using reference TRBV5-4 and TRBJ2-7 for the parts outside the CDR3, the full variable domain is ETGVTQSPTHLIKTRGQQVTLRCSSQSGHNTVSWYQQALGQGPQFIFQYYREEENGRGNFPPRFSGLQFPNYSSELNVNALELDDSALYLCASSSPGQGEGEQYFGPGTRLTVT.

The chain employs TRBV10-1 and TRBJ2-5, with 9 bases lining up with TRBD2. This CDR3 has 15 amino acids. V lost 5 bases and J lost 4; bases outside the gene matches: 8. Germline loops: CDR1 WNHNN, CDR2 SYGVQD (reference sequence). The CDR3 DNA follows: TGCGCCAGCAGTTTATTAGCGGGAGCAGGAGAGACCCAGTACTTC. This sequence encodes CASSLLAGAGETQYF.